The 5 T cell receptor beta chains below all came from one sample that was sequenced in a study of blood T cells in healthy people across ages. Combining a sample-barcoded 5' primer with a J-beta primer mix, a second PCR ran for roughly 7 to 11 cycles. TCRdb processed the 5' RACE reads anew with MiXCR; each CDR3 protein has one entry. Found here are around 580,000 distinct CDR3 sequences, roughly 48% of them singletons; the top ten hold 20% to 25%. The sample consisted of blood. These receptors came from a man older than 75 in good health.

J is TRBJ1-2 and V is TRBV4-1; perhaps TRBD1 as D (6 bases). V lost 0 bases, J lost 8 bases, and 16 bases lay in between. Germline loops: CDR1 MGHRA, CDR2 YSYEKL. CDR3 length: 15 residues. CDR3 protein: CASSQDPYRAGGYTF. DNA of the CDR3: TGCGCCAGCAGCCAAGATCCATACAGGGCGGGCGGCTACACCTTC.

This clonotype showed up just a few times. The rearrangement joins TRBV9 to TRBJ2-1, with 9 bases aligning to TRBD2. CDR3 length: 16 amino acids. Trimming cost V 3 bases and J 5 bases; bases outside gene matches: 9. CDR1 SGDLS and CDR2 YYNGEE come from the germline V gene. CDR3 nucleotide sequence: TGTGCCAGCAGCGCCTATAGCGGGAGTCGGCACAATGAGCAGTTCTTC. Residues: CASSAYSGSRHNEQFF.

The chain joins TRBV7-2 to TRBJ2-3; maybe TRBD1 (6 bases). The CDR3 runs 16 residues. Trimming stripped 5 bases from V and 3 bases from J, with 18 bases between. CDR1 is SGHTA, CDR2 FQGNSA, per germline. The CDR3 DNA reads TGTGCCAGCAGCCTCACAGGAGTCGGGACAACAGATACGCAGTATTTT. This translates into CASSLTGVGTTDTQYF.

The chain combines TRBV2 with TRBJ2-1; 9 nucleotides line up with TRBD2. After removal of 1 base from V and 1 base from J, the junction contained 2 bases not matched to a gene. Germline-derived CDR1 and CDR2 are SNHLY and FYNNEI. CDR3 length: 16 amino acids. This CDR3 reads CASSEDLAGSYNEQFF. The CDR3 region has the DNA TGTGCCAGCAGTGAAGACCTAGCGGGGTCCTACAATGAGCAGTTCTTC. Based on the CDR3 plus reference TRBV2 and TRBJ2-1, the full variable domain is EPEVTQTPSHQVTQMGQEVILRCVPISNHLYFYWYRQILGQKVEFLVSFYNNEISEKSEIFDDQFSVERPDGSNFTLKIRSTKLEDSAMYFCASSEDLAGSYNEQFFGPGTRLTVL.

The gene calls are TRBV29-1 and TRBJ1-4; possibly TRBD1 for D (5 bases). V was trimmed by 6 bases and J by 7 bases, leaving 9 bases between them. The CDR3 is 11 amino acids. Germline CDR1 and CDR2: SQVTM and ANQGSEA. CDR3 protein: CSVKDSEKLFF. The CDR3 nucleotides read TGCAGCGTCAAAGACAGTGAAAAACTGTTTTTT.